The next 30 T cell receptor beta chains were all read from a single sample in a study of T cell responses to AZD1222 COVID-19 vaccine (dated by TCRdb to about 2021). The time point label for this specimen denotes: baseline before first vaccination. The method was the immunoSEQ multiplex PCR assay. Held by TCRdb, this immuneACCESS table contains in-frame sequences only and omits some clones. Under half of the omission traces to an unresolved V gene where checked; the cause of the rest is unknown. Counted in this sample were 110,000 to 150,000 clones; 89% of them appeared once. The ten largest clones represent about 3% of the sample. This specimen was peripheral blood, taken on day 0 of AZD1222 vaccination. These TCRs come from an adult in good health.

This clone has just a few counts. J is TRBJ1-2 and V is TRBV28, with 9 bases that match TRBD1. The CDR3 length is 18 residues. V lost 6 bases and J lost 4; bases outside the gene matches: 18. CDR1 is MDHEN and CDR2 is SYDVKM in the germline V gene. The CDR3 here is CASSLPSPGTGSSYGYTF. The CDR3 DNA is TGTGCCAGCAGCCTGCCCTCCCCCGGGACAGGGTCGTCCTATGGCTACACCTTC.

The genes are TRBV5-1 and TRBJ1-4; no clear D. The CDR3 is 15 residues long. Germline V gives CDR1 SGHRS, CDR2 YFSETQ. V was trimmed by 2 bases and J by 8 bases, leaving 16 bases between them. The CDR3 spells CASSFRGVPNEKLFF. CDR3 sequence (DNA): TGCGCCAGCAGCTTTCGTGGAGTTCCAAACGAAAAACTGTTTTTT.

The CDR3 region has the DNA TGTGCCAGCAGCTTGGGGGTTAGCGCCTACGAGCAGTACTTC. Translating it yields CASSLGVSAYEQYF. The V and J genes are TRBV5-4 and TRBJ2-7; possibly TRBD2 for D (5 bases). Germline V gives CDR1 SGHNT, CDR2 YYREEE (reference sequence). Trimming left V 0 bases short and J 2 bases short, with 9 bases between. CDR3 length: 14 residues.

The CDR3 bases are TGTGCCAGCAGCTGGAGTGGAGGGGGCCCCACTGAAGCTTTCTTT. This sequence encodes CASSWSGGGPTEAFF. The chain joins TRBV5-5 to TRBJ1-1, with TRBD1 identical over 7 bases. The CDR3 has 15 residues. J gave up 4 bases and V 3 bases, and 9 bases lay outside the gene matches. Per germline, CDR1 SGHKS and CDR2 YYEKEE (reference sequence). Supplemented by reference TRBV5-5 and TRBJ1-1, the full variable domain reads DAGVTQSPTHLIKTRGQQVTLRCSPISGHKSVSWYQQVLGQGPQFIFQYYEKEERGRGNFPDRFSARQFPNYSSELNVNALLLGDSALYLCASSWSGGGPTEAFFGQGTRLTVV.

The chain joins TRBV28 to TRBJ1-2; the D is unclear. The CDR3 covers 14 residues. Between the trimmed V and J ends, which lost 3 bases and 0 bases, there was a span of 8 bases. Germline CDR1 is MDHEN and CDR2 is SYDVKM. For the CDR3, the DNA is TGTGCCAGCAGTTTCCCAGCGGCTAACTATGGCTACACCTTC. It yields the protein CASSFPAANYGYTF.

The chain's CDR3 is CASSRRPLQGNGYTF. The CDR3 DNA follows: TGTGCCAGCAGTCGTCGCCCCCTACAGGGAAACGGCTACACCTTC. The V and J genes are TRBV6-5 and TRBJ1-2; D possibly corresponds to TRBD1 (6 bases). Trimming stripped 5 bases from V and 8 bases from J, with 21 bases between. Germline V gives CDR1 MNHEY, CDR2 SVGAGI. The CDR3 consists of 15 residues.

This rearrangement joins TRBV6-5 to TRBJ2-7; 11 bases line up with TRBD1. Germline CDR1 reads MNHEY; CDR2 reads SVGAGI. V shed 2 bases and J 4 bases; nucleotides not matched to a gene: 4. This CDR3 contains 15 residues. CDR3 loop: CASSYGQGAEYEQYF. The CDR3 nucleotides read TGTGCCAGCAGTTACGGACAGGGGGCGGAGTACGAGCAGTACTTC.

This chain uses TRBV2 with TRBJ1-5, with 8 positions matching TRBD1. Germline-derived CDR1 and CDR2 are SNHLY and FYNNEI. V shed 1 base and J 6 bases; nucleotides not matched to a gene: 5. The CDR3 is 15 amino acids. CDR3 sequence reads: CASSEGNRGSQPQHF. The CDR3 DNA reads TGTGCCAGCAGTGAAGGTAACAGGGGGAGTCAGCCCCAGCATTTT.

The gene calls are TRBV7-8 and TRBJ1-2, with D possibly being TRBD1 (6 bases). Germline V gene sequence: CDR1 SGHVS, CDR2 FQNEAQ. The CDR3 contains 15 residues. Trimming left V 5 bases short and J 4 bases short, with 17 bases between. The CDR3 protein is CASSPGGQTVYGYTF. Written as DNA, the CDR3 is TGTGCCAGCAGCCCCGGAGGACAGACTGTCTATGGCTACACCTTC.

V and J are TRBV19 and TRBJ1-4; no clear D. The germline gives CDR1 LNHDA, CDR2 SQIVND (reference sequence). Deletions cut 8 bases from V and 7 bases from J, with 17 bases between. The CDR3 contains 14 residues. The CDR3 DNA reads as TGTGCCAGTCGACCTGAAATGATAAGTGAAAAACTGTTTTTT. Amino acid sequence: CASRPEMISEKLFF.

The rearrangement uses TRBV6-1 and TRBJ1-3; D is uncertain. This CDR3 is built from 14 residues. Germline V lookup: CDR1 MNHNS, CDR2 SASEGT. The V and J ends lost 1 base and 0 bases respectively, with 4 bases between them. The CDR3 nucleotides read TGTGCCAGCAGTGAAGGGAGCTCTGGAAACACCATATATTTT. This sequence encodes CASSEGSSGNTIYF.

This chain links TRBV4-3 with TRBJ2-1; a weak D match, TRBD1 (5 bases). This CDR3 region has 12 residues. Looked up from germline, CDR1 is LGHNA and CDR2 is YSLEER. Trimming removed 2 bases from V and 9 bases from J, with 8 bases in between. The CDR3 reads CASSQWGSEQFF. The CDR3, as DNA: TGCGCCAGCAGCCAATGGGGCTCTGAGCAGTTCTTC.

The chain joins TRBV7-8 to TRBJ1-2; D is unresolved. The CDR3 spans 13 residues. Trimming pared 5 bases from V and 2 bases from J, leaving 9 bases between. Germline CDR1 SGHVS, CDR2 FQNEAQ. CDR3 nucleotide sequence: TGTGCCAGCAGCCAAGAGACCAACTATGGCTACACCTTC. Its protein product is CASSQETNYGYTF.

The chain combines TRBV19 with TRBJ1-1; unclear D gene. V lost 4 bases and J lost 6, with 15 bases in between. The CDR3 totals 14 residues. Per germline, CDR1 LNHDA and CDR2 SQIVND (reference sequence). CDR3 region: CASSTLSYEAEAFF. The DNA for the CDR3 is TGTGCCAGTAGTACCCTCAGTTACGAGGCTGAAGCTTTCTTT.

The chain has TRBV6-5 and TRBJ1-2; D call uncertain. This CDR3 spans 12 amino acids. Germline CDR1 and CDR2: MNHEY and SVGAGI. V was pared by 8 bases and J by 0 bases, with 7 bases between. This chain's CDR3 is CASLAPNYGYTF. The CDR3, as DNA: TGTGCCAGCCTGGCCCCTAACTATGGCTACACCTTC.

CDR3 sequence reads: CASSWTGDNSPLHF. The DNA of the CDR3 is TGTGCCAGCAGCTGGACAGGAGATAATTCACCCCTCCACTTT. The chain recombines TRBV7-3 with TRBJ1-6; 7 bases match TRBD1. This CDR3 has 14 amino acids. J gave up 5 bases and V 4 bases, and 2 bases lay outside the gene matches. Germline CDR1 is SGHTA and CDR2 is FQGTGA.

V is TRBV5-8 and J is TRBJ2-1; TRBD2 matches at 8 bases. Germline values: CDR1 SGHTS, CDR2 YDEGEE. V trimming: 0 bases; J trimming: 4 bases; junction bases outside the gene matches: 6. The CDR3 loop spans 16 amino acids. This CDR3 reads CASSLGSGSFYNEQFF. The CDR3 coding sequence is TGTGCCAGCAGCTTGGGAAGCGGGAGCTTTTACAATGAGCAGTTCTTC. Looking up the rest from reference TRBV5-8 and TRBJ2-1 gives the full variable domain: EAGVTQSPTHLIKTRGQQATLRCSPISGHTSVYWYQQALGLGLQFLLWYDEGEERNRGNFPPRFSGRQFPNYSSELNVNALELEDSALYLCASSLGSGSFYNEQFFGPGTRLTVL.

This sequence joins TRBV11-2 and TRBJ1-3, with a possible D match to TRBD1 (5 bases). Germline assignment: CDR1 SGHAT and CDR2 FQNNGV. V lost 5 bases and J lost 0, with 11 bases in between. This CDR3 region has 15 residues. In DNA form, the CDR3 reads TGTGCCAGCAGCGGGGCCACGAGCTCTGGAAACACCATATATTTT. It is translated as CASSGATSSGNTIYF.

The genes are TRBV16 and TRBJ1-2; no reliable D call. CDR1 and CDR2 (germline): KGHSY, FQNENV. The V and J ends lost 3 bases and 2 bases respectively, with 10 bases between them. This CDR3 region has 14 residues. The CDR3 coding sequence is TGTGCCAGCAGCCAGTCAGGAGACAACTATGGCTACACCTTC. Protein sequence: CASSQSGDNYGYTF. The full variable domain, its missing parts supplied by reference TRBV16 and TRBJ1-2, is GEEVAQTPKHLVRGEGQKAKLYCAPIKGHSYVFWYQQVLKNEFKFLISFQNENVFDETGMPKERFSAKCLPNSPCSLEIQATKLEDSAVYFCASSQSGDNYGYTFGSGTRLTVV.

This clone was found a few times. CDR3 protein: CASSESTGRNSPLHF. The CDR3 nucleotides are TGTGCCAGCAGTGAGTCGACAGGGCGCAATTCACCCCTCCACTTT. The V gene is TRBV2, the J gene TRBJ1-6; 7 bases align to TRBD1. The CDR3 contains 15 residues. J was trimmed by 7 bases and V by 3 bases; bases with no gene match: 6. CDR1 is SNHLY, CDR2 FYNNEI, per germline.

The genes are TRBV7-2 and TRBJ2-7; 10 nucleotides match TRBD2. V trimming: 1 base; J trimming: 2 bases; junction bases outside the gene matches: 5. Germline-derived CDR1 and CDR2 are SGHTA and FQGNSA. This CDR3 comprises 16 residues. CDR3 residues: CASSLEGLAAPYEQYF. CDR3 DNA sequence: TGTGCCAGCAGCTTAGAAGGACTAGCGGCCCCCTACGAGCAGTACTTC.

This chain joins TRBV4-1 and TRBJ2-1; TRBD2 matches 7 bases. The germline V gene has CDR1 MGHRA and CDR2 YSYEKL. The CDR3 is 15 amino acids. Trimming took 5 bases from V and 8 from J; bases not matched to a gene: 12. The CDR3 region has the DNA TGCGCCAGCAGCTCCAGGACGGGAGGAGTATATGAGCAGTTCTTC. Translated: CASSSRTGGVYEQFF.

This chain uses TRBV5-4 with TRBJ2-5; 8 nucleotides match TRBD1. Per the germline V gene, CDR1 is SGHNT and CDR2 is YYREEE (reference sequence). Losses at the gene ends were 4 bases for V and 6 bases for J; bases not matched to a gene: 20. There are 18 residues in the CDR3. Here the CDR3 reads CASSPRQGYSTTAKTQYF. The CDR3 DNA is TGTGCCAGCAGCCCCCGACAGGGGTACAGTACAACGGCAAAGACCCAGTACTTC.

V and J are TRBV12-3 or TRBV12-4 and TRBJ1-5; D uncertain. This CDR3 is 13 amino acids long. The V end was cut by 7 bases, the J end by 1 base, with 8 bases between. DNA for the CDR3: TGTGCCAGCAAAGTATTCAGCAATCAGCCCCAGCATTTT. It translates to CASKVFSNQPQHF.

The chain couples TRBV5-1 to TRBJ1-1; no firm D call. V was shortened by 0 bases and J by 0 bases, with 12 bases between the two germline ends. Germline CDR1 and CDR2: SGHRS and YFSETQ. The CDR3 spans 16 residues. CDR3 nucleotide sequence: TGCGCCAGCAGCTTGGACAGCTCTCTCATGAACACTGAAGCTTTCTTT. Amino acid sequence: CASSLDSSLMNTEAFF.

The chain links TRBV6-5 to TRBJ1-2; unclear D gene. The length of the CDR3 is 13 residues. V lost 4 bases and J 6 bases, leaving 12 bases between the germline ends. CDR1 and CDR2 (germline): MNHEY, SVGAGI. This chain's CDR3 is CASSSTELNGYTF. The CDR3, as DNA: TGTGCCAGCAGTTCAACTGAATTGAATGGCTACACCTTC.

The table lists this clone with a few counts. This CDR3 reads CASSRSSTDTQYF. CDR3 DNA: TGCGCCAGCAGCCGCTCTAGCACAGATACGCAGTATTTT. This sequence joins TRBV4-1 and TRBJ2-3; the D is unclear. V was shortened by 4 bases and J by 0 bases, with 5 bases between the two germline ends. The CDR3 length is 13 residues. CDR1 and CDR2 (germline): MGHRA, YSYEKL.

This chain links TRBV11-2 with TRBJ1-6; TRBD1 might be the D (5 bases). V lost 5 bases and J 10 bases, leaving 15 bases between the germline ends. The CDR3 spans 14 residues. Germline V gives CDR1 SGHAT, CDR2 FQNNGV. The CDR3, as DNA: TGTGCCAGCAGCCCTGACAGAATGTTGTCACCCCTCCACTTT. This encodes CASSPDRMLSPLHF.

J is TRBJ2-3 and V is TRBV19; 7 bases line up with TRBD1. Germline V gives CDR1 LNHDA, CDR2 SQIVND (reference sequence). CDR3 length equals 14 residues. V lost 0 bases and J lost 5; bases outside the gene matches: 2. CDR3 loop: CASSIEQGIDTQYF. The DNA for the CDR3 is TGTGCCAGTAGTATAGAACAGGGGATAGATACGCAGTATTTT.

CDR3 residues: CASSQELGTYEQYF. Written as DNA, the CDR3 is TGCGCCAGCAGCCAAGAGCTAGGCACCTACGAGCAGTACTTC. The chain employs TRBV4-1 and TRBJ2-7, with D hard to call. Trimming pared 0 bases from V and 2 bases from J, leaving 8 bases between. In germline, CDR1 is MGHRA, CDR2 YSYEKL. The CDR3 length is 14 residues.